This T cell receptor beta chain was documented in a study of vaccination and CD4 T cells after COVID-19. Study as a whole: Samples after vaccination came a median 72 days past dose two, ranging 14 to 241.

This clonotype was counted a few times. The antigen is unknown. The Oncomine TCR Beta short-read assay was applied to DNA of cultured CD4+ T cells. Cultured CD4+ T cells were the source of extracted genomic DNA. TCRdb re-analysed the PCR reads in MiXCR, keeping a single row per CDR3 protein. In the table there are nearly 25,000 distinct CDR3 sequences, more than 30% of which are singletons. This CDR3 is 15 amino acids long. Trimming at V came to 5 bases and at J to 3 bases, leaving 8 bases not matched to a gene. Germline V gene lookup returns CDR1 SGHVS and CDR2 FQNEAQ. The time point is: late sampling 161 to 241 days after vaccination in three convalescent patients. Treatment specified: approximately nine-day PBMC culture with coronavirus spike peptide pools or control peptides (ViraFEST assay).

The TCR comes from a human donor who had recovered from COVID-19. The input for sequencing was CD4+ T cells from blood, cultured in vitro, taken about 7 months after SARS-CoV-2 vaccination. This chain connects TRBV7-8 to TRBJ2-7, with 9 bases fitting TRBD2. CDR3 DNA sequence: TGTGCCAGCAGCATTCGGACTAGCGCCAACTACGAGCAGTACTTC. Its protein is CASSIRTSANYEQYF.